The 23 T cell receptor beta chains presented below share a single source sample, sequenced in a study of shared clonotypes between healthy human individuals. Using immunoSEQ multiplex PCR, the repertoire was profiled, and TCRdb retains in-frame clones only, with some absent. Of over 1.4 million clones listed, 95% to 97% are singletons. The sequenced sample was naive CD4+ T cells sorted from blood. As for subset: CD45RA+ positively selected. Receptor source: a man aged 25-45 years in good health.

This chain uses TRBV7-9 with TRBJ2-7; D not certain. This CDR3 comprises 13 residues. CDR1 SEHNR and CDR2 FQNEAQ come from the germline V gene (reference sequence). The V end was cut by 8 bases, the J end by 5 bases, with 16 bases between. The chain's CDR3 is CASLPLAENEQYF. For the CDR3, the DNA is TGTGCCAGCCTGCCCTTGGCCGAAAACGAGCAGTACTTC.

The chain recombines TRBV27 with TRBJ2-1, with TRBD1 identical over 7 bases. V gave up 6 bases and J gave up 0 bases; unmatched junction bases: 8. CDR1 MNHEY and CDR2 SMNVEV come from the germline V gene (reference sequence). This CDR3 comprises 16 residues. The CDR3 sequence is CASSYGAGGSYNEQFF. CDR3 nucleotides: TGTGCCAGCAGCTATGGGGCAGGGGGCTCCTACAATGAGCAGTTCTTC.

The chain is built from TRBV7-9 and TRBJ1-2; maybe TRBD1 (5 bases). The V end was cut by 5 bases, the J end by 4 bases, with 23 bases between. CDR3 length: 17 amino acids. Germline V gene lookup returns CDR1 SEHNR and CDR2 FQNEAQ (reference sequence). The CDR3 DNA reads TGTGCCAGCAGCGGAGGGGCGGGTAGACCGGGAGTCTATGGCTACACCTTC. Translating gives CASSGGAGRPGVYGYTF.

This chain uses TRBV27 with TRBJ2-7, with a weak D call TRBD2 (5 bases). The CDR3 runs to 15 residues. Per germline, CDR1 MNHEY and CDR2 SMNVEV (reference sequence). V lost 0 bases, J lost 2 bases, and 11 bases lay in between. This chain's CDR3 is CASSLSGVVAYEQYF. As DNA, the CDR3 is TGTGCCAGCAGTTTATCGGGAGTTGTAGCCTACGAGCAGTACTTC.

The chain employs TRBV2 and TRBJ2-5; TRBD1 matches at 7 bases. Germline CDR1 and CDR2: SNHLY and FYNNEI. Germline trimming cut 6 bases from V and 3 bases from J; bases unmatched to any gene: 10. The CDR3 is made up of 15 amino acids. CDR3 amino acids: CASSPLTGPKETQYF. The CDR3 DNA reads TGTGCCAGCAGCCCACTGACAGGGCCAAAAGAGACCCAGTACTTC.

The chain has TRBV5-6 and TRBJ2-3; either TRBD1 or TRBD2 may supply D (6 bases each). V was pared by 1 base and J by 0 bases, with 9 bases between. Germline V gene data show CDR1 as SGHDT and CDR2 as YYEEEE. The CDR3 loop spans 15 amino acids. The DNA of the CDR3 is TGTGCCAGCAGCTTGATAGGGGGGAGCACAGATACGCAGTATTTT. Translation: CASSLIGGSTDTQYF.

This clone has only one observation. This CDR3 reads CSARLGQGTTIYF. CDR3 sequence (DNA): TGCAGCGCTCGGTTGGGGCAGGGTACGACCATATATTTT. The V and J genes are TRBV29-1 and TRBJ1-3; perhaps TRBD1 as D (5 bases). Trimming took off 7 bases at V and 10 bases at J, with 20 bases between the two ends. The V gene's germline CDR1 is SQVTM and CDR2 ANQGSEA. The CDR3 loop spans 13 amino acids.

This rearrangement joins TRBV7-2 to TRBJ1-3; possibly TRBD1 for D (6 bases). CDR1 and CDR2 from the germline V gene are SGHTA and FQGNSA. CDR3 size: 15 residues. V gave up 6 bases and J gave up 8 bases, with 20 bases separating them. DNA for the CDR3: TGTGCCAGCAGGGAAAACAGGGCATTAGACTACACCATATATTTT. Its protein product is CASRENRALDYTIYF.

The chain has TRBV18 and TRBJ2-7, with D tentatively TRBD1 (6 bases). The CDR3 is 15 amino acids. V was trimmed by 2 bases and J by 6 bases, leaving 17 bases between them. From germline, CDR1 is KGHSH and CDR2 LQKENI. CDR3 sequence (DNA): TGTGCCAGCTCACCATTAGGGGGAGCTTTATCCGAGCAGTACTTC. Its translation: CASSPLGGALSEQYF. Full variable domain (missing parts from reference TRBV18 and TRBJ2-7): NAGVMQNPRHLVRRRGQEARLRCSPMKGHSHVYWYRQLPEEGLKFMVYLQKENIIDESGMPKERFSAEFPKEGPSILRIQQVVRGDSAAYFCASSPLGGALSEQYFGPGTRLTVT.

The V call is TRBV28, the J call TRBJ1-2; a weak D match, TRBD1 (5 bases). V was shortened by 1 base and J by 8 bases, with 11 bases between the two germline ends. The CDR3 spans 13 residues. Germline-derived CDR1 and CDR2 are MDHEN and SYDVKM. The CDR3 nucleotides read TGTGCCAGCAGTTTATCCCGGGACGGAGGCTACACCTTC. It yields the protein CASSLSRDGGYTF.

The chain recombines TRBV28 with TRBJ2-5; D might be TRBD2 (5 bases). The V end was cut by 6 bases, the J end by 5 bases, with 13 bases between. Germline-derived CDR1 and CDR2 are MDHEN and SYDVKM. This CDR3 region has 13 residues. The CDR3 sequence: CASRGAAGETQYF. The CDR3 DNA is TGTGCCAGCAGGGGAGCCGCCGGGGAGACCCAGTACTTC.

The CDR3 here is CASSTTGTANEKLFF. The CDR3 DNA reads TGTGCCAGCAGTACAACCGGGACGGCCAATGAAAAACTGTTTTTT. The rearrangement links TRBV28 to TRBJ1-4; D possibly corresponds to TRBD1 (5 bases). V was shortened by 5 bases and J by 5 bases, with 15 bases between the two germline ends. CDR1 MDHEN and CDR2 SYDVKM come from the germline V gene. This CDR3 region has 15 residues.

The chain carries TRBV27 and TRBJ2-2; 9 bases are shared with TRBD1. The germline V gene has CDR1 MNHEY and CDR2 SMNVEV (reference sequence). The CDR3 has 17 residues. With 7 bases clipped from V and 7 bases from J, the junction kept 16 bases outside the gene matches. CDR3 coding DNA: TGTGCCAGCACTACCTTCATCAAGACAGGGGGACACGGGGAGCTGTTTTTT. Translation: CASTTFIKTGGHGELFF.

V is TRBV19 and J is TRBJ2-2, with TRBD1 matching over 9 bases. The CDR3 runs to 14 residues. Germline CDR1 and CDR2: LNHDA and SQIVND (reference sequence). The V segment lost 8 bases and the J segment 6 bases; nucleotides outside the gene matches: 7. The CDR3 here is CASAGTGRAGELFF. The CDR3 coding sequence is TGTGCCAGTGCCGGGACAGGGCGCGCCGGGGAGCTGTTTTTT.

This clone has a single count. The J gene is TRBJ2-5, the V gene TRBV27, with D possibly matching TRBD2 (6 bases). V was pared by 6 bases and J by 10 bases, with 27 bases between. The CDR3 has 16 amino acids. The V gene's germline CDR1 is MNHEY and CDR2 SMNVEV (reference sequence). The CDR3 here is CASRPIIGSRGRSQYF. CDR3 nucleotides: TGTGCCAGCAGACCAATTATCGGGTCTAGAGGGAGGAGCCAGTACTTC.

The chain has TRBV29-1 and TRBJ1-1, with a weak D call TRBD1 (5 bases). Germline lookup yields CDR1 SQVTM and CDR2 ANQGSEA. The CDR3 sequence is 12 residues long. V shed 3 bases and J shed 9 bases, with 14 bases lying between them. CDR3 loop: CSVDIVAGKAFF. CDR3 DNA sequence: TGCAGCGTTGATATAGTAGCAGGGAAAGCTTTCTTT.

The V call is TRBV28, the J call TRBJ2-5, with a weak D call TRBD2 (5 bases). Trimming removed 11 bases at V and 0 bases at J, with 22 bases between. CDR1 is MDHEN, CDR2 SYDVKM, per germline. The CDR3 runs to 16 residues. The CDR3 loop reads CAPTRGRESYQETQYF. The CDR3, as DNA: TGTGCCCCCACACGAGGGAGAGAGTCTTACCAAGAGACCCAGTACTTC. The full variable domain, its missing parts supplied by reference TRBV28 and TRBJ2-5, is DVKVTQSSRYLVKRTGEKVFLECVQDMDHENMFWYRQDPGLGLRLIYFSYDVKMKEKGDIPEGYSVSREKKERFSLILESASTNQTSMYLCAPTRGRESYQETQYFGPGTRLLVL.

The rearrangement links TRBV9 to TRBJ1-3; D might be TRBD1 (5 bases). V was pared by 3 bases and J by 0 bases, with 16 bases between. The CDR3 is made up of 17 amino acids. In germline, CDR1 is SGDLS, CDR2 YYNGEE. The CDR3 DNA reads TGTGCCAGCAGCGGGACGCCGGGACCTCTCTCTGGAAACACCATATATTTT. It codes for CASSGTPGPLSGNTIYF.

Remarks on this clone: The sample contains more than one DNA sequence encoding this CDR3. This chain links TRBV5-1 with TRBJ2-5; 7 bases match TRBD2. The CDR3 runs 15 residues. The V and J ends lost 0 bases and 3 bases, in that order; junction bases with no gene match: 5. In germline, CDR1 is SGHRS, CDR2 YFSETQ. The CDR3 sequence is CASSLGGSGEETQYF. In DNA, the CDR3 is TGCGCCAGCAGCTTGGGCGGGAGTGGGGAAGAGACCCAGTACTTC.

The CDR3 bases are TGTGCCAGCCTCCCGGGCATAAGGGGCCGCGAGCAGTACTTC. It codes for CASLPGIRGREQYF. The chain is built from TRBV2 and TRBJ2-7; a possible D gene is TRBD1 (5 bases). Trimming took off 8 bases at V and 6 bases at J, with 20 bases between the two ends. CDR1 SNHLY and CDR2 FYNNEI come from the germline V gene. The CDR3 has 14 amino acids.

V gene TRBV5-8 combines with J gene TRBJ1-3; D is ambiguous. The V and J ends lost 1 base and 0 bases respectively, with 5 bases between them. This CDR3 has 14 amino acids. Per the germline V gene, CDR1 is SGHTS and CDR2 is YDEGEE. In DNA form, the CDR3 reads TGTGCCAGCAGCTTGACAGCCTCTGGAAACACCATATATTTT. Its protein is CASSLTASGNTIYF.

The rearrangement links TRBV5-1 to TRBJ1-2, with 8 bases matching TRBD1. V gave up 4 bases and J gave up 0 bases; unmatched junction bases: 14. This CDR3 contains 18 residues. Germline loops: CDR1 SGHRS, CDR2 YFSETQ. CDR3 nucleotide sequence: TGCGCCAGCAGCCATGGACAGGGCGCGGGGACAGCTAACTATGGCTACACCTTC. Its translation is CASSHGQGAGTANYGYTF.

This rearrangement joins TRBV6-5 to TRBJ2-2; D gene unclear. Germline V gene lookup returns CDR1 MNHEY and CDR2 SVGAGI. Trimming removed 0 bases at V and 6 bases at J, with 5 bases between. This CDR3 has 13 amino acids. The CDR3 spells CASSYSLSGELFF. As DNA, the CDR3 is TGTGCCAGCAGTTACTCACTCTCCGGGGAGCTGTTTTTT.